This T cell receptor beta chain was sequenced during a study of cytomegalovirus exposure and HLA in healthy donors. The CDR3 loop spans 12 amino acids. V dropped 2 bases and J dropped 1 base, with 5 bases sitting between them. Germline V CDR1 and CDR2: GTSNPN, SVGIG (reference sequence). This clone was recorded once. The PCR employed 60 Vbeta primers together with 13 Jbeta primers. The method was immunoSEQ multiplex PCR; TCRdb's version includes in-frame clones alone and lacks a portion of them. The sample shows about 130,000 clones, 77% of them seen only once. The sample consisted of PBMCs. The source of this sequence is a male donor in good health and CMV-seronegative. The rearrangement uses TRBV30 and TRBJ1-1; D unclear. CDR3 loop: CAWSTENTEAFF. In DNA form, the CDR3 reads TGTGCCTGGAGTACAGAGAACACTGAAGCTTTCTTT.